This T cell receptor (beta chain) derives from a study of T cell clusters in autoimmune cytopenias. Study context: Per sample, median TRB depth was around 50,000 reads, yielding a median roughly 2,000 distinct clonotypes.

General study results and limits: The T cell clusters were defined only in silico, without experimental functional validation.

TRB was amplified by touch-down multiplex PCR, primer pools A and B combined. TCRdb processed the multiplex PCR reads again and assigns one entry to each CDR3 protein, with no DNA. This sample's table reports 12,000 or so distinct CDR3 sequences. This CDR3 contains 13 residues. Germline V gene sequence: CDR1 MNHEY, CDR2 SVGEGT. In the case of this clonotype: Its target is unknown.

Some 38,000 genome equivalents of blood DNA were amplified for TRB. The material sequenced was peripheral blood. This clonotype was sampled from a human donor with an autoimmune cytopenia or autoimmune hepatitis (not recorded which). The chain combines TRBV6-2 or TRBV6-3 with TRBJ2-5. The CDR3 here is CASRNSRRETQYF.